This T cell receptor (beta chain) was documented in a study of cytomegalovirus exposure and HLA in healthy donors. Trimming removed 0 bases at V and 3 bases at J, with 9 bases between. The CDR3 runs to 15 residues. Data came from immunoSEQ multiplex PCR; TCRdb stores just in-frame clones and leaves some out. The profile shows 160,000 or so clones, around 87% of them singletons. This receptor was obtained from a woman between 25 and 40 years old in good health and CMV-seronegative. The genes are TRBV23-1 and TRBJ2-4, with unresolved D. TRBV23-1 is an ORF for which the function is uncertain. Sequenced input: PBMCs. The DNA of the CDR3 is TGCGCCAGCAGTCAATCTAGGCAGGTCAAAAACATTCAGTACTTC. It encodes CASSQSRQVKNIQYF.